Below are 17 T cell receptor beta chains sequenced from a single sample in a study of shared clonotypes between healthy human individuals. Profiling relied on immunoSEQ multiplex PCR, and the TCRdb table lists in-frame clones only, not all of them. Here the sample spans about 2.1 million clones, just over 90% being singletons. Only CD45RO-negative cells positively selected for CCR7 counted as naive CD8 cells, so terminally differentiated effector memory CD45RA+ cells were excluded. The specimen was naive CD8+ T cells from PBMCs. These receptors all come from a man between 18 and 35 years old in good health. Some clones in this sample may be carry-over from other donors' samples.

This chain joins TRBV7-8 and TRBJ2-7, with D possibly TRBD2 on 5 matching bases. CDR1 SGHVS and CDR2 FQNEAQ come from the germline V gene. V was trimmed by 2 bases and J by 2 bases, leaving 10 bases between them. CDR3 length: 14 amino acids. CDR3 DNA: TGTGCCAGCAGCTTATTCACGGGAACCTACGAGCAGTACTTC. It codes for CASSLFTGTYEQYF.

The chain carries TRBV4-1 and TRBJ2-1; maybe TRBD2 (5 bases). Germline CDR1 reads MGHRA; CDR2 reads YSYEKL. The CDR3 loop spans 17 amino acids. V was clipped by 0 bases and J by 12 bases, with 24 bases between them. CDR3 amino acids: CASSQDGVGLAGSWQFF. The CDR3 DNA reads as TGCGCCAGCAGCCAAGACGGGGTGGGGTTAGCTGGATCTTGGCAGTTCTTC.

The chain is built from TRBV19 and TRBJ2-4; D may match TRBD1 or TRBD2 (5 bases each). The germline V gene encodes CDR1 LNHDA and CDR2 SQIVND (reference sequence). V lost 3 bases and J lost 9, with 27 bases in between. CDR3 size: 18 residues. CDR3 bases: TGTGCCAGTAGTATGGACATTGGCGTAGGAGGAGGTGGGAGCATTCAGTACTTC. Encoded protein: CASSMDIGVGGGGSIQYF.

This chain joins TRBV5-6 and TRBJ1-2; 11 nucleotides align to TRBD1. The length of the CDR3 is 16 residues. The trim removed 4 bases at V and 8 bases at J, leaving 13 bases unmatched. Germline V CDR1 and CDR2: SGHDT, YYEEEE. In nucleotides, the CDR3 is TGTGCCAGCAGCCTCGGGACAGGGGGTCAGAGGTACGGCTACACCTTC. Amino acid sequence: CASSLGTGGQRYGYTF.

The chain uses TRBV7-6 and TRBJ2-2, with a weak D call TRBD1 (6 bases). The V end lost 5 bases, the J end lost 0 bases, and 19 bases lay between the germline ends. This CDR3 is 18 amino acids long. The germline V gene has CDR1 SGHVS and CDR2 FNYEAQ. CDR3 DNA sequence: TGTGCCAGCAGCCCGCATGACAGGACGTTCGCGAACACCGGGGAGCTGTTTTTT. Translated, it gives CASSPHDRTFANTGELFF.

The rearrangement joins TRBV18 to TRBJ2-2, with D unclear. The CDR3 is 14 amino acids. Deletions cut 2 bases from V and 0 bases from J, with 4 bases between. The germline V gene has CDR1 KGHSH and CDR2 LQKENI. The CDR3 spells CASSPESNTGELFF. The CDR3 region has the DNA TGTGCCAGCTCACCAGAGTCGAACACCGGGGAGCTGTTTTTT.

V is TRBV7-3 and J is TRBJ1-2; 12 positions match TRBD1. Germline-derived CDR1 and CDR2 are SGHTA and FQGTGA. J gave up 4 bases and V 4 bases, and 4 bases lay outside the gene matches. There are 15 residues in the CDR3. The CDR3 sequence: CASSSGTGGIYGYTF. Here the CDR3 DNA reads TGTGCCAGCAGCTCGGGGACAGGGGGCATCTATGGCTACACCTTC.

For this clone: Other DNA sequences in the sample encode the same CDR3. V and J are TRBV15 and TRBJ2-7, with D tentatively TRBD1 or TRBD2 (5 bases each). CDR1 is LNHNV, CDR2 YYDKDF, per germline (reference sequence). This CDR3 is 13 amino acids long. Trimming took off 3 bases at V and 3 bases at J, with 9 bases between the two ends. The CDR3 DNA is TGTGCCACCAGCAGCCGGGACGGCTACGAGCAGTACTTC. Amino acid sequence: CATSSRDGYEQYF.

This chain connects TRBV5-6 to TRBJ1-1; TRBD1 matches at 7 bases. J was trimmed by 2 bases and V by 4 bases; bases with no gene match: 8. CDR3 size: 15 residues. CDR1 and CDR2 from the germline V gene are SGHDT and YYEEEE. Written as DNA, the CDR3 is TGTGCCAGCAGCGTCAGACAGGGTGGTAACACTGAAGCTTTCTTT. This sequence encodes CASSVRQGGNTEAFF.

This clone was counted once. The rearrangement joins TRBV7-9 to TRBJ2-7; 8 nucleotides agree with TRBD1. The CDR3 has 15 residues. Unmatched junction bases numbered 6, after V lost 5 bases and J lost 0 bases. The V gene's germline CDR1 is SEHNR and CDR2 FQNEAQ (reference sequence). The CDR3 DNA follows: TGTGCCAGCAGCGCCCGGACAGGGACCTCCTACGAGCAGTACTTC. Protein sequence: CASSARTGTSYEQYF.

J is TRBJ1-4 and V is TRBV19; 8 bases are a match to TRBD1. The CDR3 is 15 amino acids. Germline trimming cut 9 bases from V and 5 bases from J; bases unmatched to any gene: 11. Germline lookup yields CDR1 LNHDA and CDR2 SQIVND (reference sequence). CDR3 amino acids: CASTSTGTGNEKLFF. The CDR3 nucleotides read TGTGCCAGCACAAGTACCGGGACAGGAAATGAAAAACTGTTTTTT.

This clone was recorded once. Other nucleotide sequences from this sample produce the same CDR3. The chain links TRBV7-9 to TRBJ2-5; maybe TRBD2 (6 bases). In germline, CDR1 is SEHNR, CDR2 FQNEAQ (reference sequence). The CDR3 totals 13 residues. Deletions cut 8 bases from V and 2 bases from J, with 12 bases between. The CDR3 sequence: CASSHGGQETQYF. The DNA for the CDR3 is TGTGCCAGCTCCCACGGGGGACAAGAGACCCAGTACTTC.

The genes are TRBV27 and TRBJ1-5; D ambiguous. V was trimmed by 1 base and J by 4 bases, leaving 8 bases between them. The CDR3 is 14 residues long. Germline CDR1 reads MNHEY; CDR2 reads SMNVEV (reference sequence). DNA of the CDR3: TGTGCCAGCAGTTTATGGCCAGCTAATCAGCCCCAGCATTTT. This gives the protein CASSLWPANQPQHF.

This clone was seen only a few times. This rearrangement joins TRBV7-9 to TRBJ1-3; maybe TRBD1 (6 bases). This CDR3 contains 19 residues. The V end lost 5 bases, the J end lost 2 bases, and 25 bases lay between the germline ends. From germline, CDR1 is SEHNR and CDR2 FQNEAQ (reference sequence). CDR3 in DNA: TGTGCCAGCAGCCGCTCCAACGAAAGAGACAGGATCCCTGGAAACACCATATATTTT. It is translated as CASSRSNERDRIPGNTIYF.

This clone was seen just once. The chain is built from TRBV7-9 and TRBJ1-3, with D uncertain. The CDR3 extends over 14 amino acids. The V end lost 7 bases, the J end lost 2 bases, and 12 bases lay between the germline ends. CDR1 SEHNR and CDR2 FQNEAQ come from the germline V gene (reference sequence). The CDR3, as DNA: TGTGCCAGCAATAAGCCGGGGACTGGAAACACCATATATTTT. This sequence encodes CASNKPGTGNTIYF.

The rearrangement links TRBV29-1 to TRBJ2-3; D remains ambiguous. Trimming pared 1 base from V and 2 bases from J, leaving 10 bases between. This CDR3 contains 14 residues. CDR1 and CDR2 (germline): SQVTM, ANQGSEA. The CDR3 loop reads CSVEGHRYTDTQYF. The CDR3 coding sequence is TGCAGCGTTGAAGGGCACCGATACACAGATACGCAGTATTTT.

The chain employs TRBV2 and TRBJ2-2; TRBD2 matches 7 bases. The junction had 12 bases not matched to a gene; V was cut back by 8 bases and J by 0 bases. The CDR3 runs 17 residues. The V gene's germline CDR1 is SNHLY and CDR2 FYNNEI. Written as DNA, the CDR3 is TGTGCCAGCGATGCTAGCGGCCGACTCGCGAACACCGGGGAGCTGTTTTTT. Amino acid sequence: CASDASGRLANTGELFF.